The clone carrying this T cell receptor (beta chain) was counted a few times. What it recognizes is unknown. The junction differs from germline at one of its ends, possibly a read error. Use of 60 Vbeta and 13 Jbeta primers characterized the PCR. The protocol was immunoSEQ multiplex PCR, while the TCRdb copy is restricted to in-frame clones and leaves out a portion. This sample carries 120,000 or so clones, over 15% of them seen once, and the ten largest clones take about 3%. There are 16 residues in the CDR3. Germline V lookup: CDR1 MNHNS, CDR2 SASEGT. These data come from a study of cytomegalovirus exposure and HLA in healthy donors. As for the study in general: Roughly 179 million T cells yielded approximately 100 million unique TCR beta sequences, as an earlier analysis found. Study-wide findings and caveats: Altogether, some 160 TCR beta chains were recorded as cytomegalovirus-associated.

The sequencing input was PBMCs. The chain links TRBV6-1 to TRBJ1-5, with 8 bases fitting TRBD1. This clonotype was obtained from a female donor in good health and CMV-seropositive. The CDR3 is CASSKATTGGNQPQHF. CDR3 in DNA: TGTGCCAGCAGTAAAGCCACGACAGGGGGCAATCAGCCCCAGCATTTT.